This T cell receptor beta chain was profiled in a study of cytomegalovirus exposure and HLA in healthy donors. Nominal health characterized the donors when sampled, though unrecorded immune exposures were likely. Comment on this clone: Its antigen is unidentified.

Study outcomes and limitations: Earlier analysis looked at TCR beta V segments, and most were productive about 90% or about 30% of the time. It has been reported that TCR beta sequences accurately predicted the HLA-A and HLA-B alleles of most subjects. TCR beta V- and J-gene trimming, according to a later analysis, was linked to a missense DCLRE1C variant.

Amplification used 60 Vbeta primers and 13 Jbeta primers. Assay: immunoSEQ multiplex PCR; the TCRdb copy retains only in-frame clones and omits some. The sample holds fewer than 250,000 clones; around 75% are singletons and the top ten take about 1.9%. Sequencing was done on a sample of PBMCs. This TCR came from a woman between 25 and 40 years old in good health and CMV-seronegative.

The CDR3 sequence: CASSLVSETQYF. The CDR3 DNA sequence: TGTGCCAGCAGCTTGGTGTCGGAGACCCAGTACTTC. The genes are TRBV5-5 and TRBJ2-5; no firm D call. The V end was cut by 0 bases, the J end by 5 bases, with 5 bases between. Germline-derived CDR1 and CDR2 are SGHKS and YYEKEE (reference sequence). The CDR3 has 12 amino acids. Using reference TRBV5-5 and TRBJ2-5 for the parts outside the CDR3, the full variable domain is DAGVTQSPTHLIKTRGQQVTLRCSPISGHKSVSWYQQVLGQGPQFIFQYYEKEERGRGNFPDRFSARQFPNYSSELNVNALLLGDSALYLCASSLVSETQYFGPGTRLLVL.